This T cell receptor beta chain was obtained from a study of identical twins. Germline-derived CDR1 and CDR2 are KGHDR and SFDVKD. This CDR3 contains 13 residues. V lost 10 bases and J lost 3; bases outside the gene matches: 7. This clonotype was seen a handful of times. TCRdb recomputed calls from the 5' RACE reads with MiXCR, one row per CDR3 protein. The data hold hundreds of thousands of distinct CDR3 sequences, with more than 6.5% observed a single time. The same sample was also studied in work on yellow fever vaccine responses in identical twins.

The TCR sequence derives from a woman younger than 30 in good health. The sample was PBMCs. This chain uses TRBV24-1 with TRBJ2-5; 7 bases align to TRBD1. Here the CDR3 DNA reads TGTGCCACTAGAGACAGGGCCAAAGAGACCCAGTACTTC. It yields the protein CATRDRAKETQYF.